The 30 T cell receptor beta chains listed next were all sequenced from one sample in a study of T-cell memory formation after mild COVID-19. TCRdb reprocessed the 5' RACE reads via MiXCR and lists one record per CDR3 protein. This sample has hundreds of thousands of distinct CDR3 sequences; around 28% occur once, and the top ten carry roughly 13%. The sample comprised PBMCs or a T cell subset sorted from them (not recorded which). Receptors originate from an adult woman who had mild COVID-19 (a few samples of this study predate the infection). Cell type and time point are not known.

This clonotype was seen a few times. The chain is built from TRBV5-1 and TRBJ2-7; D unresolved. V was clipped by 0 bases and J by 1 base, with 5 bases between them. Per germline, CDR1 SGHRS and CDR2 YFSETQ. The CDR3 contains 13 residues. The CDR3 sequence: CASSLALSYEQYF. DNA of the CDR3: TGCGCCAGCAGCTTGGCCCTGTCCTACGAGCAGTACTTC.

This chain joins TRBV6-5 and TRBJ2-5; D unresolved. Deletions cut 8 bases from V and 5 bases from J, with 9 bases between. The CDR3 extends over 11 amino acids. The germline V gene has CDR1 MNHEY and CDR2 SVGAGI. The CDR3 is CASQKLETQYF. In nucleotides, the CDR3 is TGTGCCAGCCAGAAGCTGGAGACCCAGTACTTC.

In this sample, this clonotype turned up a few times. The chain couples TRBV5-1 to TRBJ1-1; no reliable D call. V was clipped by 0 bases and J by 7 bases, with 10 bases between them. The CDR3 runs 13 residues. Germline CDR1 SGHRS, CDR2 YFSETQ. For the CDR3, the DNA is TGCGCCAGCAGCTTGGTACACCCGGTTGAAGCTTTCTTT. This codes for CASSLVHPVEAFF.

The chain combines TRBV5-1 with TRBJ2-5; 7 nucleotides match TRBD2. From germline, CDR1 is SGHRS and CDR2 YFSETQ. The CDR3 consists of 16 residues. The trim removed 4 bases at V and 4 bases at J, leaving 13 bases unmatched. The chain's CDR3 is CASSTARSPSGETQYF. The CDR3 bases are TGCGCCAGCAGCACGGCTCGCTCGCCTAGCGGAGAGACCCAGTACTTC. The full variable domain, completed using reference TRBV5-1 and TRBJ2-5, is KAGVTQTPRYLIKTRGQQVTLSCSPISGHRSVSWYQQTPGQGLQFLFEYFSETQRNKGNFPGRFSGRQFSNSRSEMNVSTLELGDSALYLCASSTARSPSGETQYFGPGTRLLVL.

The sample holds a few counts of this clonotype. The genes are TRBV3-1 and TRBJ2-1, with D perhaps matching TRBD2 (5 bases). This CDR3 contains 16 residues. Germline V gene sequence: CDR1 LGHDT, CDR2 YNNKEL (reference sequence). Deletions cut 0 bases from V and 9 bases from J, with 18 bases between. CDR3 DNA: TGTGCCAGCAGCCAAGATCTTGGGGTGGGAGATGGTGAGCAGTTCTTC. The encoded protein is CASSQDLGVGDGEQFF.

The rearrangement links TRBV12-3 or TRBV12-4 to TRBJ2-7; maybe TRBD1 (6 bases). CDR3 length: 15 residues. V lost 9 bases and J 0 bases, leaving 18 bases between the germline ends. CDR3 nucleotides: TGTGCCAGTAGCAACTCTGGCAGGGGCTCCTACGAGCAGTACTTC. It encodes CASSNSGRGSYEQYF.

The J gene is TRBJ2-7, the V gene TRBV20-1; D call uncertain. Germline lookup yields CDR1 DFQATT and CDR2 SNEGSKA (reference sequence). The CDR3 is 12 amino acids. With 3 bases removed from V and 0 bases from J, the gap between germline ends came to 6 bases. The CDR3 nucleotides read TGCAGTGCTAGCGGAAACTCCTACGAGCAGTACTTC. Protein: CSASGNSYEQYF.

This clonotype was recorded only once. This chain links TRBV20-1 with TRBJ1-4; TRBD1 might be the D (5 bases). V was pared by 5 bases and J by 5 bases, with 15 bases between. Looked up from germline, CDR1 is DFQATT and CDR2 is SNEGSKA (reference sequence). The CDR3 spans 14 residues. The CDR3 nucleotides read TGCAGTGCTCGGGGGGAGGCGCGGAATGAAAAACTGTTTTTT. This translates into CSARGEARNEKLFF.

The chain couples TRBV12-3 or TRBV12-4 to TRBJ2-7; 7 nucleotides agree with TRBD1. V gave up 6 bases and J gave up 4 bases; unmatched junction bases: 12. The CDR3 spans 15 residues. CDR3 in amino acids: CASRSTGDPRYEQYF. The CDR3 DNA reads TGTGCCAGCAGATCCACAGGGGACCCTAGGTACGAGCAGTACTTC.

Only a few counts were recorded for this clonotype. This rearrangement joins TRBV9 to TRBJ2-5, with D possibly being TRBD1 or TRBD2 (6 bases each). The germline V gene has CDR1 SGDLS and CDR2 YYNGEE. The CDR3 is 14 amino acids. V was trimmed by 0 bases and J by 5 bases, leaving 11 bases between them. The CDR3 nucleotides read TGTGCCAGCAGCGTAGAAGGGGGAGGTGAGACCCAGTACTTC. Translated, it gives CASSVEGGGETQYF.

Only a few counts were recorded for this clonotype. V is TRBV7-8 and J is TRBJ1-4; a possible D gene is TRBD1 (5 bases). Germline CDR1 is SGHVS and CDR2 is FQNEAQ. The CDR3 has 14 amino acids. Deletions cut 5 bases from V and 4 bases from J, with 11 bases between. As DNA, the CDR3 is TGTGCCAGCAGCCTGACAGTCAGTAATGAAAAACTGTTTTTT. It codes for CASSLTVSNEKLFF.

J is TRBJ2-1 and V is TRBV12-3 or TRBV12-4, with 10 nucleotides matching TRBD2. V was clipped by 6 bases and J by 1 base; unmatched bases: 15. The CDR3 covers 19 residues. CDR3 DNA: TGTGCCAGCAGCCCCGGAGGAGCGGGAGGGGGAAGGTCCTACAATGAGCAGTTCTTC. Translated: CASSPGGAGGGRSYNEQFF.

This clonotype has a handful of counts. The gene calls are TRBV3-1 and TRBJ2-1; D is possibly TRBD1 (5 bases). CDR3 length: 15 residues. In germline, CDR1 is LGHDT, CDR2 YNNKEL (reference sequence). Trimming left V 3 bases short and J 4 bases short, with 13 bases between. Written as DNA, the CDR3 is TGTGCCAGCAGCCACTCGGACAAATCTTACAATGAGCAGTTCTTC. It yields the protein CASSHSDKSYNEQFF.

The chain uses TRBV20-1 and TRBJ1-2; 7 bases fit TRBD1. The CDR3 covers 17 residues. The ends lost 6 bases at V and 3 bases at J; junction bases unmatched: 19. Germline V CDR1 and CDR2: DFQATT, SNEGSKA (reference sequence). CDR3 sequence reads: CSAVVDGTVTWDYGYTF. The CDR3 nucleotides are TGCAGTGCCGTAGTCGATGGGACAGTAACTTGGGACTATGGCTACACCTTC.

The CDR3 DNA is TGTGCCTGGGGGGAGGAGGGGTTAAGGCCCCAGCATTTT. Its translation is CAWGEEGLRPQHF. This chain joins TRBV30 and TRBJ1-5; maybe TRBD1 (5 bases). Trimming removed 5 bases from V and 9 bases from J, with 17 bases in between. The CDR3 loop spans 13 amino acids. Germline CDR1 GTSNPN, CDR2 SVGIG (reference sequence).

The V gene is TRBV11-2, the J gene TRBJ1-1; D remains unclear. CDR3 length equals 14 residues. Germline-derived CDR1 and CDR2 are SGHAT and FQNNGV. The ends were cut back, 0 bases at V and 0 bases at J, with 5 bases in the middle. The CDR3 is CASSLDPMNTEAFF. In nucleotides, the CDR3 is TGTGCCAGCAGCTTAGACCCCATGAACACTGAAGCTTTCTTT.

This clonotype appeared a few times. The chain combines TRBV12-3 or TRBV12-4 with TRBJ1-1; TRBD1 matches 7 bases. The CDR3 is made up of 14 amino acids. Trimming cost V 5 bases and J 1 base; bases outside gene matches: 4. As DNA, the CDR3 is TGTGCCAGCAGTCAGACAGGGAGGAACACTGAAGCTTTCTTT. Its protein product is CASSQTGRNTEAFF.

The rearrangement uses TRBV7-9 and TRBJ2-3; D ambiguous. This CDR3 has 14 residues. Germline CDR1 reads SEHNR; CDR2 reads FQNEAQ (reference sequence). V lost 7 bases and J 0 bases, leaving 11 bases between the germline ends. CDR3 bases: TGTGCCAGCACCCCAGATGGTAGCACAGATACGCAGTATTTT. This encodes CASTPDGSTDTQYF.

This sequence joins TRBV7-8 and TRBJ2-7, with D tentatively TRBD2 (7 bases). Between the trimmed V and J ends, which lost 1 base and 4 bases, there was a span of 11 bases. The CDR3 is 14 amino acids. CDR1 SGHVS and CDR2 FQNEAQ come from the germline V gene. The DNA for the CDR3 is TGTGCCAGCAGCTTAGAAGGGGGAGGGTACGAGCAGTACTTC. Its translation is CASSLEGGGYEQYF. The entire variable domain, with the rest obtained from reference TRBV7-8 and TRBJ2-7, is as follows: GAGVSQSPRYKVAKRGQDVALRCDPISGHVSLFWYQQALGQGPEFLTYFQNEAQLDKSGLPSDRFFAERPEGSVSTLKIQRTQQEDSAVYLCASSLEGGGYEQYFGPGTRLTVT.

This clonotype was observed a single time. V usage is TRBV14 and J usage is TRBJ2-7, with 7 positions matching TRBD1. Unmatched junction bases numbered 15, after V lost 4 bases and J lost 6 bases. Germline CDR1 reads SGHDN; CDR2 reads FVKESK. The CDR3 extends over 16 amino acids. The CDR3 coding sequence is TGTGCCAGCAGCCGTTACCCTACCCTCTACAGGGGCGAGCAGTACTTC. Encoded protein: CASSRYPTLYRGEQYF.

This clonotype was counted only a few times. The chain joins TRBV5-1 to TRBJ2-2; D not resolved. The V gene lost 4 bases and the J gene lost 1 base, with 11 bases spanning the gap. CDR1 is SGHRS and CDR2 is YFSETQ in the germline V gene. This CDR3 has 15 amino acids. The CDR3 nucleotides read TGCGCCAGCAGCCCCCCGGGCTTGAACACCGGGGAGCTGTTTTTT. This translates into CASSPPGLNTGELFF.

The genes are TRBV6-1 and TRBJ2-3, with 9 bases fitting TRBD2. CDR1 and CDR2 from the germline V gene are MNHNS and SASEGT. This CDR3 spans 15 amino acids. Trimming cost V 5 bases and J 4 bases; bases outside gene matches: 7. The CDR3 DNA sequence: TGTGCCAGCAGTTCTAGTAGCGGGAGCGCAGATACGCAGTATTTT. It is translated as CASSSSSGSADTQYF.

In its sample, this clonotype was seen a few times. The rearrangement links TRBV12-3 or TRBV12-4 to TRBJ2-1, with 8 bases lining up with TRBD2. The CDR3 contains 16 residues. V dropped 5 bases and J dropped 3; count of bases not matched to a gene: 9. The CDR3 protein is CASSPGGPPIYNEQFF. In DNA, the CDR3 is TGTGCCAGCAGTCCGGGGGGGCCCCCGATCTACAATGAGCAGTTCTTC.

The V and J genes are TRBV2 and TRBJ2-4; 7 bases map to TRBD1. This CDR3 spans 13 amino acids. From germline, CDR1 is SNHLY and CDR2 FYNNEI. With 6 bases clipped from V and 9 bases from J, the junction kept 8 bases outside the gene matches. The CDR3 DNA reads TGTGCCAGCAGAGCGACAGGGATTGGCATTCAGTACTTC. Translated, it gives CASRATGIGIQYF.

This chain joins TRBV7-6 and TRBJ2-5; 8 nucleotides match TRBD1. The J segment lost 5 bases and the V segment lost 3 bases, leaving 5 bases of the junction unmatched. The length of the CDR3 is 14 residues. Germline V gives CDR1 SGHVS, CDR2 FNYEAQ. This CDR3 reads CASSFQTGVETQYF. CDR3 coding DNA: TGTGCCAGCAGCTTTCAGACAGGGGTCGAGACCCAGTACTTC.

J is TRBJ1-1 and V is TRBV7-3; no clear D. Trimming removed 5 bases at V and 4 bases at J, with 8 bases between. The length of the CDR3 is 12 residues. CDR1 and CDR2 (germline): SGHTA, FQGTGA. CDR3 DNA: TGTGCCAGCAGCCAGACCGGCACTGAAGCTTTCTTT. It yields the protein CASSQTGTEAFF.

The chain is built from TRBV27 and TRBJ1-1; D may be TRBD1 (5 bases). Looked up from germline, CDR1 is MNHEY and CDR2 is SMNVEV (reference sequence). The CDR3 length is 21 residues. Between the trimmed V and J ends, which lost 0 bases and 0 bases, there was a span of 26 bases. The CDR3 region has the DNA TGTGCCAGCAGTTTATCCCCGTTTGCACGGGACGGAGGAAGATTGAACACTGAAGCTTTCTTT. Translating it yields CASSLSPFARDGGRLNTEAFF.

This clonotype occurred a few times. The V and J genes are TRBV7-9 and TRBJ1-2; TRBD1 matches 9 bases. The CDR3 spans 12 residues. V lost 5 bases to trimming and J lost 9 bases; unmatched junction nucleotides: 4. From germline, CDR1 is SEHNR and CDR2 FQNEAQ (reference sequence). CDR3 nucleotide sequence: TGTGCCAGCAGCCGGGACAGGGATCGCTACACCTTC. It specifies CASSRDRDRYTF.

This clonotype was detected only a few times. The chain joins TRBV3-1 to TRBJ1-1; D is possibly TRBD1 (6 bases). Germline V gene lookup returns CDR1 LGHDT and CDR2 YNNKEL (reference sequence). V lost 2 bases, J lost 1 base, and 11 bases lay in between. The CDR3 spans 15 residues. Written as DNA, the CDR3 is TGTGCCAGCAGCCAATTCGGGACACCGAACACTGAAGCTTTCTTT. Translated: CASSQFGTPNTEAFF.

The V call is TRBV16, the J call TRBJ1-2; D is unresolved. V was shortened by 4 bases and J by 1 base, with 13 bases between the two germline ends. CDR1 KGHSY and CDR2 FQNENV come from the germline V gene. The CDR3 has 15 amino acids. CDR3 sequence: CASSLSHRNNYGYTF. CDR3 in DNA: TGTGCCAGCAGCCTTTCCCATCGGAATAACTATGGCTACACCTTC.